One and the same sample provided the 5 T cell receptor beta chains below, sequenced in a study of preoperative IRX-2 immunotherapy in early breast cancer. TCRdb's table, derived via immunoSEQ multiplex PCR, lists solely in-frame clones and lacks some. The sample carries under 3,500 clones, around 66% recorded once. Treatment defined: preoperative locoregional IRX-2 cytokine immunotherapy. The input for sequencing was tumor tissue, taken after IRX-2 immunotherapy. These receptor sequences come from a human donor with breast cancer.

Regarding this clone: The observed sequence ends 1 residue before the CDR3 terminus, with the missing tail filled in from the germline J gene. The genes are TRBV6-1 and TRBJ2-3, with D unclear. The CDR3 loop spans 15 amino acids. Deletions cut 1 base from V and 3 bases from J, with 11 bases between. In germline, CDR1 is MNHNS, CDR2 SASEGT. The CDR3 spells CASSEGVAGTDTQYF. The sequenced part of the CDR3 DNA is TGTGCCAGCAGTGAAGGGGTAGCTGGGACAGATACGCAGTAT.

In nucleotides, the CDR3 is TGTGCCAGCAGCTCCTCGGGGGGAACCTATGGCTACACCTTC. Amino acids: CASSSSGGTYGYTF. The rearrangement joins TRBV11-3 to TRBJ1-2, with TRBD1 as a possible D gene (5 bases). This CDR3 region has 14 residues. CDR1 and CDR2 (germline): SGHNT, YENEEA. V was shortened by 4 bases and J by 4 bases, with 13 bases between the two germline ends. Supplemented by reference TRBV11-3 and TRBJ1-2, the full variable domain reads EAGVVQSPRYKIIEKKQPVAFWCNPISGHNTLYWYLQNLGQGPELLIRYENEEAVDDSQLPKDRFSAERLKGVDSTLKIQPAELGDSAVYLCASSSSGGTYGYTFGSGTRLTVV.

The chain joins TRBV19 to TRBJ1-1; the D gene is possibly TRBD1 (5 bases). Germline V lookup: CDR1 LNHDA, CDR2 SQIVND (reference sequence). The CDR3 is 14 residues long. Trimming took off 6 bases at V and 4 bases at J, with 15 bases between the two ends. The CDR3: CASSDRRRGTEAFF. The CDR3 DNA sequence: TGTGCCAGTAGCGACCGACGAAGGGGCACTGAAGCTTTCTTT.

V gene TRBV6-8 combines with J gene TRBJ1-1; 8 bases fit TRBD1. CDR3 length equals 15 residues. CDR1 MNHGY and CDR2 SAAAGT come from the germline V gene. V trimming: 6 bases; J trimming: 4 bases; junction bases outside the gene matches: 10. CDR3 in DNA: TGTGCCAGCAGCCTACCCGGACAGGGCGCCACTGAAGCTTTCTTT. Translating gives CASSLPGQGATEAFF.

In its sample, this clone was seen a few times. The chain couples TRBV11-3 to TRBJ1-3; no clear D gene. The CDR3 has 16 residues. Germline values: CDR1 SGHNT, CDR2 YENEEA. V was cut by 6 bases and J by 0 bases, with 15 bases left in between. The CDR3 loop reads CASSFGGRRSGNTIYF. The DNA of the CDR3 is TGTGCCAGCAGTTTCGGRGGGCGGCGCTCTGGAAACACCATATATTTT.